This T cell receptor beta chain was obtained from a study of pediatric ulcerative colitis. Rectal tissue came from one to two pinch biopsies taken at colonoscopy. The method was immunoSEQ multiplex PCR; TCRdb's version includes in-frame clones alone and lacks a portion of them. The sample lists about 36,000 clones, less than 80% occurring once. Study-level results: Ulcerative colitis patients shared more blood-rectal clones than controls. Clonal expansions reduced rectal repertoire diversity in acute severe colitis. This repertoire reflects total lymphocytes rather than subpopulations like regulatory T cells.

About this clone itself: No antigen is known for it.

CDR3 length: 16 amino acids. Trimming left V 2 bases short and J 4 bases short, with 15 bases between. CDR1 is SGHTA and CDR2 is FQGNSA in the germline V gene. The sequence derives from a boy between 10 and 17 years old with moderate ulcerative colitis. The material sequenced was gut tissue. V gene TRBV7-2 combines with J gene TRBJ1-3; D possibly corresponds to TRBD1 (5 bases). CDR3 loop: CASSLFGTRAGNTIYF. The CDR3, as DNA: TGTGCCAGCAGCTTATTCGGGACCAGGGCCGGAAACACCATATATTTT.